Detailed here is one T cell receptor beta chain. In the authors' workflow: By means of reference gene primer amplification, nucleated cell counts were estimated. Sequencing used immunoSEQ multiplex PCR; TCRdb keeps in-frame clones, though not all of them. V and J calls plus clone size are reproduced from that table; the DNA served to infer D and trimming. The sample has 200,000 to 250,000 clones, roughly nine tenths seen once; the top ten hold 6.2%. The germline V gene encodes CDR1 SGHRS and CDR2 YFSETQ. The CDR3 contains 14 residues. V lost 2 bases and J lost 4; bases outside the gene matches: 2. This sample is part of a study of blood T cell repertoires in COVID-19. Study information: There were acute and convalescent COVID-19 samples, and they came from the United States, Italy and Spain. PBMCs, B-cell-depleted T cells, or T cells provided the cDNA or gDNA that made up the material.

Sequencing was performed on peripheral blood. This TCR derives from a man aged 55 to 70 with acute or convalescent COVID-19. V is TRBV5-1 and J is TRBJ1-5, with 8 bases identical to TRBD1. The CDR3 region is CASSLTGGNQPQHF. The CDR3 DNA reads as TGCGCCAGCAGCTTAACAGGGGGGAATCAGCCCCAGCATTTT.